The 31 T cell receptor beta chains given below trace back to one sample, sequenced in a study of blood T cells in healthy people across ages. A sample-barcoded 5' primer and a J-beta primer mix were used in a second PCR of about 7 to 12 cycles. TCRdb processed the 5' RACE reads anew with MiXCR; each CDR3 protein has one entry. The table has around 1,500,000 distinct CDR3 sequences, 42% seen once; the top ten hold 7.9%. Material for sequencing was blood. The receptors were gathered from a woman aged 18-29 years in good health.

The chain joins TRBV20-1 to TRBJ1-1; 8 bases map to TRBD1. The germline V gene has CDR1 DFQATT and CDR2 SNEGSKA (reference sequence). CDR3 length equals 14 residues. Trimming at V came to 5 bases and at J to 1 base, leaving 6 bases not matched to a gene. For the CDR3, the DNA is TGCAGTGCTGGGTCTACAGGGGGGAACACTGAAGCTTTCTTT. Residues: CSAGSTGGNTEAFF.

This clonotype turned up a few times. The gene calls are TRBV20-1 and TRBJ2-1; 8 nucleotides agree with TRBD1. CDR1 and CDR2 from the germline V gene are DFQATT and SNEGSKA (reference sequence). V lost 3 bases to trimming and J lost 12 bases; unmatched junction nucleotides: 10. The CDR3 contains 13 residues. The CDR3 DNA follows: TGCAGTGCTAGCGCAACCGCAGGGGGCACGCAGTTCTTC. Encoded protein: CSASATAGGTQFF.

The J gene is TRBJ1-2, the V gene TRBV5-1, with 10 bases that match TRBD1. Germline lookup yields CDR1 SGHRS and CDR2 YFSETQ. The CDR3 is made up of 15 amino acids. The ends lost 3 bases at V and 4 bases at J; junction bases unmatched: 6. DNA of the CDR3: TGCGCCAGCAGCTCTGACAGGGGGCGCAGCTATGGCTACACCTTC. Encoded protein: CASSSDRGRSYGYTF.

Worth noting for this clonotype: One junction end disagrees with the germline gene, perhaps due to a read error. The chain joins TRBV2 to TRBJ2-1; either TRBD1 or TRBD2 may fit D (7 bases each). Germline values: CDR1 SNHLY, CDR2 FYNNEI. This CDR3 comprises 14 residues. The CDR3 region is CASSFQGGYKEQFF. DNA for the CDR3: TGTGCCAGCAGTTTCCAGGGGGGGTACAAGGAGCAGTTCTTC.

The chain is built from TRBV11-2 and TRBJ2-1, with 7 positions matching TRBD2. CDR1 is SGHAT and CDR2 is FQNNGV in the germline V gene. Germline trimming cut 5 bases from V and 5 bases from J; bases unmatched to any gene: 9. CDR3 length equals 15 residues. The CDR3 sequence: CASSPGGSGDNEQFF. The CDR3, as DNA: TGTGCCAGCAGCCCCGGGGGGAGCGGGGACAATGAGCAGTTCTTC.

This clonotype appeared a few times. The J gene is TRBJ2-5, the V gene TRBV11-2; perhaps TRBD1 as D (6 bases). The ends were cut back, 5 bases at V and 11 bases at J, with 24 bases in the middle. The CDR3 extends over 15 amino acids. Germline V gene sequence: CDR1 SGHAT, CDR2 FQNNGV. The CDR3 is CASSLRQGGTTEQYF. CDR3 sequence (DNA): TGTGCCAGCAGCCTTCGACAAGGGGGAACTACGGAGCAGTACTTC.

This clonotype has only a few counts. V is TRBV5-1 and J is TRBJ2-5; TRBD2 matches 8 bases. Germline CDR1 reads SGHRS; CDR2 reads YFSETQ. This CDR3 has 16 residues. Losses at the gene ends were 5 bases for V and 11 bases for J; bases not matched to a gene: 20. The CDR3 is CASRHPPGLGGNEQYF. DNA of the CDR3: TGCGCCAGCAGACATCCACCGGGACTAGGTGGGAATGAGCAGTACTTC.

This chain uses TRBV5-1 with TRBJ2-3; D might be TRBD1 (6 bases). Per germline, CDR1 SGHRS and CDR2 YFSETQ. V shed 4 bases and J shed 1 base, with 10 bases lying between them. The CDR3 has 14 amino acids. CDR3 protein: CASSRRQGTDTQYF. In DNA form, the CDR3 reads TGCGCCAGCAGCCGAAGACAGGGCACAGATACGCAGTATTTT.

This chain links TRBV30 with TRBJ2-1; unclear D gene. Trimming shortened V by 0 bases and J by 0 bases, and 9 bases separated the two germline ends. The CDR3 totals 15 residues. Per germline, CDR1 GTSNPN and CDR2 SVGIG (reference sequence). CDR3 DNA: TGTGCCTGGAGTGTACGTATTAGCTCCTACAATGAGCAGTTCTTC. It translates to CAWSVRISSYNEQFF.

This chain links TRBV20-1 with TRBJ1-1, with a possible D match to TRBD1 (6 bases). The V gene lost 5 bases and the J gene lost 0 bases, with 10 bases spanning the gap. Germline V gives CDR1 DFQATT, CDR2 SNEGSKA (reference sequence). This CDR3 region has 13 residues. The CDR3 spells CSAVTGLNTEAFF. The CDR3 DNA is TGCAGTGCTGTCACAGGGTTGAACACTGAAGCTTTCTTT.

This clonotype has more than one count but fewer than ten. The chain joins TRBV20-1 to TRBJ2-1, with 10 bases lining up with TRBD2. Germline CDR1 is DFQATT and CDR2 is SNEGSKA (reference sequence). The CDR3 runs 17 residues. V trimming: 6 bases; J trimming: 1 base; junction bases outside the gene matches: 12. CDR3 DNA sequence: TGCAGTGCACAACCCCTAGCGGGGGCCATATCCTACAATGAGCAGTTCTTC. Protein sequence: CSAQPLAGAISYNEQFF.

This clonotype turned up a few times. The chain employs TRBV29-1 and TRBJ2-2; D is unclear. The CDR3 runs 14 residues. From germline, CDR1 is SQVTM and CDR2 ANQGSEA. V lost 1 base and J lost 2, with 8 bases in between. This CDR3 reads CSVEALRNTGELFF. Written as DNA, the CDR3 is TGCAGCGTTGAAGCACTGAGAAACACCGGGGAGCTGTTTTTT.

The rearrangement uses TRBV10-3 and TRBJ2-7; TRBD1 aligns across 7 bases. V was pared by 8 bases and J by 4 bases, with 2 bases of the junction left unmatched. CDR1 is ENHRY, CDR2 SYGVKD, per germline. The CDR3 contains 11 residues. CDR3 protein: CAIGTEYEQYF. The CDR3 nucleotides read TGTGCCATCGGGACAGAGTACGAGCAGTACTTC.

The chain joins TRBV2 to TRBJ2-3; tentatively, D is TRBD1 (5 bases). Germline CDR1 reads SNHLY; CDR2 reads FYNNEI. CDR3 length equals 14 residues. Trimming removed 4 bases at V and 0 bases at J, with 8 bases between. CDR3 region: CASSGTTSTDTQYF. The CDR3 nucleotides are TGTGCCAGCAGTGGGACAACAAGCACAGATACGCAGTATTTT.

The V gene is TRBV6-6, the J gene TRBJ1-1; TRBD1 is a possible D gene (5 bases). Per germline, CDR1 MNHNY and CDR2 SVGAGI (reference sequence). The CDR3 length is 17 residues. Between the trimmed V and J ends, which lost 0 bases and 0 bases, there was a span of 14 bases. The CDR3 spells CASSYSKTGLLNTEAFF. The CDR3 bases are TGTGCCAGCAGTTACTCGAAAACAGGACTATTGAACACTGAAGCTTTCTTT.

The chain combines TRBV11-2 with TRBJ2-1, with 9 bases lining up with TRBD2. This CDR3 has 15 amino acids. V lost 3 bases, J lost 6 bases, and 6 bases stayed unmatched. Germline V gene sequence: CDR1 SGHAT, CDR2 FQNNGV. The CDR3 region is CASSFAGGLGNEQFF. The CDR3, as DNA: TGTGCCAGCAGCTTCGCGGGAGGGCTGGGCAATGAGCAGTTCTTC.

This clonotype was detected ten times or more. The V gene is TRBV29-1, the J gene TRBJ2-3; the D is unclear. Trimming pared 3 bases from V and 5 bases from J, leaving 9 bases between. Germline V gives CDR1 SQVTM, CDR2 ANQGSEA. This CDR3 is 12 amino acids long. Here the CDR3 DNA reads TGCAGCGTTGACCAGGCTGAAGATACGCAGTATTTT. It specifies CSVDQAEDTQYF.

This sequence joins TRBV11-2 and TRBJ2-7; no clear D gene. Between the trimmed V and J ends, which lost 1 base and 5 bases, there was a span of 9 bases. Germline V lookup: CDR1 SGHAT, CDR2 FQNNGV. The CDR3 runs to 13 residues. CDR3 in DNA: TGTGCCAGCAGCTTAGTTCTGGGGAACGAGCAGTACTTC. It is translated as CASSLVLGNEQYF.

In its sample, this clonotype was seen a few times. CDR3 residues: CAISESGRVGSDEQFF. The CDR3 bases are TGTGCCATCAGTGAGTCAGGCAGGGTGGGAAGCGATGAGCAGTTCTTC. The rearrangement joins TRBV10-3 to TRBJ2-1; possible D gene TRBD1, 5 bases. Germline CDR1 reads ENHRY; CDR2 reads SYGVKD. V lost 0 bases, J lost 8 bases, and 17 bases lay in between. The CDR3 runs 16 residues.

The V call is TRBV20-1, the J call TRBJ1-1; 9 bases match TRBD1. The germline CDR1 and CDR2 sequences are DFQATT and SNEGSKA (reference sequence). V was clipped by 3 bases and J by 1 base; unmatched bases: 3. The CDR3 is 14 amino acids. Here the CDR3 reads CSARGQGGNTEAFF. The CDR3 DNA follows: TGCAGTGCTAGGGGACAGGGCGGGAACACTGAAGCTTTCTTT.

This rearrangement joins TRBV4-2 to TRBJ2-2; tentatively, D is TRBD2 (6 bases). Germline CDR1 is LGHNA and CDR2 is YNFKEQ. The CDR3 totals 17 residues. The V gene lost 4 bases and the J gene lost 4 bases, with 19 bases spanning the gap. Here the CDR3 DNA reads TGTGCCAGCAGCCCCGGGTTAGCGGTAGCGAGCACCGGGGAGCTGTTTTTT. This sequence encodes CASSPGLAVASTGELFF.

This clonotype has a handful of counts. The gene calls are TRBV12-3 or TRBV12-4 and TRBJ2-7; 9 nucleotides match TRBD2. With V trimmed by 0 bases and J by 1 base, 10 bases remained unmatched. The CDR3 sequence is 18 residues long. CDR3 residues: CASSLAGVAGVHSYEQYF. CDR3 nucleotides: TGTGCCAGCAGTTTAGCGGGGGTAGCGGGAGTCCATTCCTACGAGCAGTACTTC.

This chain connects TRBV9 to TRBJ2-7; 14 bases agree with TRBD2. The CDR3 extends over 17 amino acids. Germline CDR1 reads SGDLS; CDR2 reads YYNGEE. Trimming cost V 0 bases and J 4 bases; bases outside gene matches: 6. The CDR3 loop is CASSVGGTSGSRYEQYF. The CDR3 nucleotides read TGTGCCAGCAGCGTAGGAGGGACTAGCGGGAGTAGGTACGAGCAGTACTTC.

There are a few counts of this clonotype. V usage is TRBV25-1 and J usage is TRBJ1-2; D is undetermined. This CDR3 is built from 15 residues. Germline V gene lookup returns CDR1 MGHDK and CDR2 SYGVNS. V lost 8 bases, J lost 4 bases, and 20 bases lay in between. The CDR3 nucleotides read TGTGCCAGCTCTACGTTGTCGGCCGCAGCCTATGGCTACACCTTC. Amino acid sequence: CASSTLSAAAYGYTF.

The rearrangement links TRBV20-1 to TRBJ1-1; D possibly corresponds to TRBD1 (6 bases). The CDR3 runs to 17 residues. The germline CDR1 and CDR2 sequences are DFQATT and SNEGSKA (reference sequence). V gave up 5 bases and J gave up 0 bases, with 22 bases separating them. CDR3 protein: CSARGGVRDRVNTEAFF. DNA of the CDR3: TGCAGTGCTCGGGGGGGCGTCCGGGACCGGGTGAACACTGAAGCTTTCTTT.

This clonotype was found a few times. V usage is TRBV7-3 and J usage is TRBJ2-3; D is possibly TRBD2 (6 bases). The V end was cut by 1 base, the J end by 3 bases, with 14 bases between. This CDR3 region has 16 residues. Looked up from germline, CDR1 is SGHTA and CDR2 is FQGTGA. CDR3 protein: CASSLNRDLGTDTQYF. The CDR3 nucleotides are TGTGCCAGCAGCTTAAACCGGGACTTGGGGACAGATACGCAGTATTTT.

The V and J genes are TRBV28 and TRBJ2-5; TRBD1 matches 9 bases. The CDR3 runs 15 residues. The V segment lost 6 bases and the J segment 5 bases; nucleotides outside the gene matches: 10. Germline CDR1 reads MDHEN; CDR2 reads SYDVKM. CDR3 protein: CASRATGGDLETQYF. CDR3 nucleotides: TGTGCCAGCAGGGCGACAGGGGGTGATTTGGAGACCCAGTACTTC.

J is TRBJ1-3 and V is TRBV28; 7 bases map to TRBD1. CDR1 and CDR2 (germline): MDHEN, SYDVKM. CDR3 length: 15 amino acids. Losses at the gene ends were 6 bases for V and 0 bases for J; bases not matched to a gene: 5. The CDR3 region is CASSRQGDSGNTIYF. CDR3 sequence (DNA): TGTGCCAGCAGCAGGCAGGGGGACTCTGGAAACACCATATATTTT.

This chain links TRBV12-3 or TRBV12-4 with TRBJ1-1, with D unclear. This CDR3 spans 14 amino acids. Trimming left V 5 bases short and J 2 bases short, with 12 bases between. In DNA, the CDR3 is TGTGCCAGCAGTCCACAGACACTTAACACTGAAGCTTTCTTT. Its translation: CASSPQTLNTEAFF.

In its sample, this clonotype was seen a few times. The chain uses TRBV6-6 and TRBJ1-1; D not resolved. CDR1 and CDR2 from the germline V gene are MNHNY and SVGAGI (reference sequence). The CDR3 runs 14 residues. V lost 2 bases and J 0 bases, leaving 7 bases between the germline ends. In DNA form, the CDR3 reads TGTGCCAGCAGTTACGGGATACTGAACACTGAAGCTTTCTTT. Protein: CASSYGILNTEAFF.

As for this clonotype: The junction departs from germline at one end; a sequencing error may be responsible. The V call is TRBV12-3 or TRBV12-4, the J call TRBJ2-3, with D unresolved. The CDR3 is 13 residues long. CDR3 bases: TGTGCCAGCAGTTTAGCAAGCACAGATACGAAGTATTTT. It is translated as CASSLASTDTKYF.